These 21 T cell receptor beta chains share one sample of origin, sequenced in a study of T cells after yellow fever vaccination (dated by TCRdb to the late 2010s). Read against the paper, the sample's treatment or condition label means: live attenuated yellow fever vaccine strain. Library preparation employed 5' RACE. Sequenced using an Illumina HiSeq 2500. Using fastp at Q25 and MiXCR, TCRdb reprocessed the public reads and kept productive beta chains. Rows with one shared CDR3 protein collapse into an entry with the most common genes and DNA. In this sample the table shows around 610,000 distinct CDR3 sequences, roughly 12% of which occur a single time. The ten biggest clones cover over 13% of the sample. This sample comprised PBMCs, obtained on the day of the yellow fever booster vaccination. The receptors stem from a man aged 30 to 45 who received the YFV17D yellow fever vaccine.

This chain connects TRBV19 to TRBJ2-5; D perhaps matches TRBD2 (6 bases). This CDR3 comprises 13 residues. In germline, CDR1 is LNHDA, CDR2 SQIVND (reference sequence). The ends were cut back, 5 bases at V and 4 bases at J, with 11 bases in the middle. CDR3 region: CASSPQGGETQYF. CDR3 nucleotide sequence: TGTGCCAGTAGTCCCCAGGGAGGAGAGACCCAGTACTTC. The full variable domain, completed using reference TRBV19 and TRBJ2-5, is DGGITQSPKYLFRKEGQNVTLSCEQNLNHDAMYWYRQDPGQGLRLIYYSQIVNDFQKGDIAEGYSVSREKKESFPLTVTSAQKNPTAFYLCASSPQGGETQYFGPGTRLLVL.

In its sample, this clonotype was seen a few times. The rearrangement uses TRBV10-3 and TRBJ1-6; 7 bases fit TRBD1. In germline, CDR1 is ENHRY, CDR2 SYGVKD. The CDR3 length is 17 residues. V was pared by 0 bases and J by 9 bases, with 11 bases of the junction left unmatched. The CDR3 bases are TGTGCCATCAGTGAGTCGAGTAGGACCTCAGGGGGTTCACCCCTCCACTTT. Translating it yields CAISESSRTSGGSPLHF.

The chain employs TRBV12-3 or TRBV12-4 and TRBJ1-2; D remains unclear. This CDR3 region has 12 residues. Trimming left V 6 bases short and J 0 bases short, with 5 bases between. CDR3 nucleotides: TGTGCCAGCAGCGAAACTAACTATGGCTACACCTTC. Translated: CASSETNYGYTF.

The genes are TRBV18 and TRBJ2-2; 7 positions agree with TRBD1. Trimming removed 0 bases from V and 7 bases from J; junction bases left unmatched: 2. Germline CDR1 and CDR2: KGHSH and LQKENI. This CDR3 spans 14 amino acids. The CDR3 spells CASSPPTGNGELFF. The CDR3 nucleotides are TGTGCCAGCTCACCACCGACAGGGAACGGGGAGCTGTTTTTT.

This clonotype was picked up a small number of times. The chain links TRBV9 to TRBJ1-6; D ambiguous. The germline V gene has CDR1 SGDLS and CDR2 YYNGEE. V lost 1 base to trimming and J lost 10 bases, with 12 bases between them. The CDR3 covers 14 residues. For the CDR3, the DNA is TGTGCCAGCAGCGTAACACCCGAACGATCACCCCTCCACTTT. Its protein is CASSVTPERSPLHF.

The gene calls are TRBV5-1 and TRBJ2-1; 7 bases map to TRBD2. The CDR3 is 14 amino acids. V was pared by 3 bases and J by 6 bases, with 6 bases of the junction left unmatched. Germline V gives CDR1 SGHRS, CDR2 YFSETQ. CDR3 in DNA: TGCGCCAGCAGCTCGCGGACTAGTGGCAATGAGCAGTTCTTC. Its protein is CASSSRTSGNEQFF.

In this sample, this clonotype turned up a few times. The J gene is TRBJ2-7, the V gene TRBV9; 11 bases are a match to TRBD1. The CDR3 is 15 residues long. V dropped 0 bases and J dropped 2; count of bases not matched to a gene: 1. Germline values: CDR1 SGDLS, CDR2 YYNGEE. For the CDR3, the DNA is TGTGCCAGCAGCGTAGGGACAGGGGGCGCCTACGAGCAGTACTTC. This encodes CASSVGTGGAYEQYF.

This clonotype was seen a handful of times. V gene TRBV5-1 combines with J gene TRBJ2-7, with 8 nucleotides matching TRBD2. V was clipped by 4 bases and J by 6 bases; unmatched bases: 3. This CDR3 contains 12 residues. CDR1 SGHRS and CDR2 YFSETQ come from the germline V gene. CDR3 loop: CASSETSGEQYF. The CDR3 coding sequence is TGCGCCAGCAGCGAAACTAGCGGCGAGCAGTACTTC.

This clonotype was detected a few times. V and J are TRBV3-1 and TRBJ2-7; 11 bases fit TRBD2. V was clipped by 0 bases and J by 3 bases; unmatched bases: 4. The CDR3 totals 16 residues. CDR1 and CDR2 from the germline V gene are LGHDT and YNNKEL (reference sequence). CDR3 residues: CASSQEVLAGDYEQYF. CDR3 nucleotide sequence: TGTGCCAGCAGCCAAGAAGTACTAGCGGGAGACTACGAGCAGTACTTC.

The chain carries TRBV9 and TRBJ2-7, with a weak D call TRBD2 (8 bases). Germline CDR1 reads SGDLS; CDR2 reads YYNGEE. V dropped 5 bases and J dropped 3 bases, with 18 bases sitting between them. This CDR3 has 15 amino acids. The CDR3 protein is CASSLGGAGGYEQYF. The CDR3 DNA follows: TGTGCCAGCAGTCTCGGGGGGGCAGGGGGCTACGAGCAGTACTTC.

There are a few counts of this clonotype. The V gene is TRBV12-3 or TRBV12-4, the J gene TRBJ2-2; tentative D call: TRBD2 (6 bases). CDR3 length: 16 residues. V lost 5 bases to trimming and J lost 6 bases, with 19 bases between them. CDR3 protein: CASSPPIGGVPGELFF. The CDR3 coding sequence is TGTGCCAGCAGTCCCCCCATCGGGGGAGTACCCGGGGAGCTGTTTTTT.

This clonotype showed up just a few times. This chain connects TRBV6-1 to TRBJ2-7; D possibly uses TRBD1 or TRBD2 (7 bases each). The CDR3 is made up of 15 amino acids. Germline lookup yields CDR1 MNHNS and CDR2 SASEGT. Trimming took 5 bases from V and 5 from J, leaving 19 bases between them. The DNA of the CDR3 is TGTGCCAGCAGTCCAGGGGGGGGCGAAATCCACGAGCAGTACTTC. It yields the protein CASSPGGGEIHEQYF.

J is TRBJ2-1 and V is TRBV7-2; TRBD1 might be the D (5 bases). The CDR3 spans 14 residues. The germline V gene has CDR1 SGHTA and CDR2 FQGNSA. V was trimmed by 5 bases and J by 7 bases, leaving 15 bases between them. The CDR3 loop is CASSPRNQGNEQFF. The CDR3 bases are TGTGCCAGCAGCCCTAGAAACCAGGGTAATGAGCAGTTCTTC.

Ten or more counts support this clonotype. The genes are TRBV7-2 and TRBJ1-5; no firm D call. Germline V gene sequence: CDR1 SGHTA, CDR2 FQGNSA. The CDR3 is 14 amino acids. V dropped 4 bases and J dropped 6 bases, with 13 bases sitting between them. CDR3 DNA: TGTGCCAGCAGCTCGGGTCCTTCGGGTCAGCCCCAGCATTTT. This translates into CASSSGPSGQPQHF.

The table lists this clonotype with a few counts. The chain combines TRBV28 with TRBJ1-5, with D maybe TRBD1 (6 bases). Trimming pared 7 bases from V and 7 bases from J, leaving 17 bases between. CDR3 length equals 14 residues. Germline lookup yields CDR1 MDHEN and CDR2 SYDVKM. The CDR3 DNA follows: TGTGCCAGCAATTTTAGATCAGGGGTCCAGCCCCAGCATTTT. This sequence encodes CASNFRSGVQPQHF.

In its sample, this clonotype was seen many times. This chain links TRBV12-3 or TRBV12-4 with TRBJ2-2; D unresolved. V lost 6 bases and J lost 6, with 5 bases in between. The CDR3 runs to 11 residues. In DNA, the CDR3 is TGTGCCAGCAGCTCCCCCGGGGAGCTGTTTTTT. It yields the protein CASSSPGELFF.

The table lists this clonotype with a few counts. This CDR3 reads CASSLQTATLGGYTF. The DNA of the CDR3 is TGTGCCAGCAGCTTGCAAACAGCAACCCTGGGTGGCTACACCTTC. The V gene is TRBV5-8, the J gene TRBJ1-2, with D hard to call. Looked up from germline, CDR1 is SGHTS and CDR2 is YDEGEE. Trimming cost V 1 base and J 7 bases, with 17 bases left between them. This CDR3 comprises 15 residues.

This rearrangement joins TRBV3-1 to TRBJ2-6, with D possibly matching TRBD2 (6 bases). Between the trimmed V and J ends, which lost 6 bases and 3 bases, there was a span of 18 bases. In germline, CDR1 is LGHDT, CDR2 YNNKEL (reference sequence). The CDR3 extends over 17 amino acids. CDR3 residues: CASSSPWGRNGANVLTF. The CDR3 nucleotides are TGTGCCAGCAGTTCACCTTGGGGGAGGAATGGGGCCAACGTCCTGACTTTC.

The chain combines TRBV18 with TRBJ2-1, with TRBD2 matching 12 bases. CDR1 is KGHSH, CDR2 LQKENI, per germline. V lost 4 bases and J lost 6; bases outside the gene matches: 7. The CDR3 runs to 16 residues. CDR3 nucleotide sequence: TGTGCCAGCTCACTAACTCTAGCGGGAGGGGGCAATGAGCAGTTCTTC. It is translated as CASSLTLAGGGNEQFF.

This clonotype was observed a handful of times. This chain links TRBV29-1 with TRBJ2-1, with D unresolved. CDR3 length equals 12 residues. The ends were cut back, 0 bases at V and 4 bases at J, with 4 bases in the middle. Germline CDR1 is SQVTM and CDR2 is ANQGSEA. CDR3 residues: CSVEEGYNEQFF. The CDR3 DNA is TGCAGCGTTGAAGAGGGTTACAATGAGCAGTTCTTC.

V gene TRBV5-1 combines with J gene TRBJ1-2; 8 bases map to TRBD1. V gave up 4 bases and J gave up 8 bases; unmatched junction bases: 7. Germline V gene lookup returns CDR1 SGHRS and CDR2 YFSETQ. The CDR3 has 13 amino acids. In nucleotides, the CDR3 is TGCGCCAGCAGCGTGGGCGACAGGGGCGGCTACACCTTC. As protein: CASSVGDRGGYTF.